These 21 T cell receptor beta chains were all obtained from the same sample, sequenced in a study of CXCR4 blockade with PD-1 therapy in pancreatic cancer. Clones were read by immunoSEQ multiplex PCR, and TCRdb kept only the in-frame ones, dropping some. The sample holds under 6,500 clones; approximately 60% are singletons and the top ten take less than 8%. Sequencing used tumor tissue. Source of these receptors: a human donor with pancreatic ductal adenocarcinoma.

This clone has a handful of counts. The genes are TRBV6-8 and TRBJ2-5; tentative D call: TRBD1 (5 bases). The CDR3 sequence is 13 residues long. V lost 5 bases and J 0 bases, leaving 7 bases between the germline ends. From germline, CDR1 is MNHGY and CDR2 SAAAGT. The CDR3 nucleotides are TGTGCCAGCAGTCGACAGAACCAAGAGACCCAGTACTTC. Amino acid sequence: CASSRQNQETQYF.

This sequence joins TRBV19 and TRBJ1-4; D not resolved. The V and J ends lost 5 bases and 0 bases respectively, with 13 bases between them. Germline CDR1 and CDR2: LNHDA and SQIVND (reference sequence). The CDR3 extends over 16 amino acids. The CDR3: CASSLSLGATNEKLFF. CDR3 nucleotide sequence: TGTGCCAGTAGTCTCTCCCTTGGTGCAACTAATGAAAAACTGTTTTTT.

This chain joins TRBV18 and TRBJ1-2; a weak D match, TRBD1 (6 bases). With 4 bases removed from V and 1 base from J, the gap between germline ends came to 13 bases. The CDR3 length is 15 residues. Germline V gene lookup returns CDR1 KGHSH and CDR2 LQKENI. In DNA, the CDR3 is TGTGCCAGCTCACTAGAACAGGGTTTTAACTATGGCTACACCTTC. Amino acid sequence: CASSLEQGFNYGYTF.

V usage is TRBV19 and J usage is TRBJ2-7; a possible D gene is TRBD2 (7 bases). This CDR3 region has 15 residues. In germline, CDR1 is LNHDA, CDR2 SQIVND (reference sequence). V lost 1 base and J lost 2, with 12 bases in between. The CDR3 loop reads CASSIGGGGTYEQYF. CDR3 sequence (DNA): TGTGCCAGTAGTATAGGCGGCGGGGGCACCTACGAGCAGTACTTC.

The genes are TRBV5-1 and TRBJ2-5; tentative D call: TRBD1 (6 bases). The V end lost 2 bases, the J end lost 3 bases, and 11 bases lay between the germline ends. This CDR3 has 14 residues. CDR1 and CDR2 (germline): SGHRS, YFSETQ. CDR3 amino acids: CASSLQGAEETQYF. In DNA form, the CDR3 reads TGCGCCAGCAGCTTACAGGGAGCTGAAGAGACCCAGTACTTC. Complete variable domain (other parts from reference TRBV5-1 and TRBJ2-5): KAGVTQTPRYLIKTRGQQVTLSCSPISGHRSVSWYQQTPGQGLQFLFEYFSETQRNKGNFPGRFSGRQFSNSRSEMNVSTLELGDSALYLCASSLQGAEETQYFGPGTRLLVL.

The V gene is TRBV19, the J gene TRBJ2-3; tentatively, D is TRBD1 or TRBD2 (6 bases each). Germline V gene lookup returns CDR1 LNHDA and CDR2 SQIVND (reference sequence). The CDR3 is 13 residues long. The V end lost 5 bases, the J end lost 4 bases, and 10 bases lay between the germline ends. CDR3 nucleotides: TGTGCCAGTAGTCCGGGGGCCCCAGATACGCAGTATTTT. This codes for CASSPGAPDTQYF.

In its sample, this clone was seen a few times. The chain recombines TRBV25-1 with TRBJ1-1, with TRBD1 identical over 8 bases. CDR1 MGHDK and CDR2 SYGVNS come from the germline V gene. The CDR3 runs 14 residues. V was pared by 8 bases and J by 0 bases, with 5 bases of the junction left unmatched. For the CDR3, the DNA is TGTGCCAGCGGCAGACAGGGGTTGAACACTGAAGCTTTCTTT. Translation gives CASGRQGLNTEAFF.

The genes are TRBV28 and TRBJ2-7, with TRBD1 as a possible D gene (6 bases). V was cut by 2 bases and J by 4 bases, with 18 bases left in between. The CDR3 has 16 residues. CDR1 and CDR2 from the germline V gene are MDHEN and SYDVKM. The CDR3 is CASSLGPLDRTYEQYF. CDR3 coding DNA: TGTGCCAGCAGTTTAGGGCCCTTGGACAGAACATACGAGCAGTACTTC. Together with reference TRBV28 and TRBJ2-7, the CDR3 gives the full variable domain: DVKVTQSSRYLVKRTGEKVFLECVQDMDHENMFWYRQDPGLGLRLIYFSYDVKMKEKGDIPEGYSVSREKKERFSLILESASTNQTSMYLCASSLGPLDRTYEQYFGPGTRLTVT.

This clone was detected only a few times. The rearrangement links TRBV1 to TRBJ1-4; the table's D call, TRBD1, was not checked against the DNA. TRBV1 is designated a pseudogene. The CDR3 sequence is 14 residues long. The CDR3 DNA reads as TGCGCCAGCAGCCAAGGGACAGGGCACGAAAAACTGTTTTTT. It encodes CASSQGTGHEKLFF.

V and J are TRBV9 and TRBJ2-1, with unresolved D. The ends were cut back, 2 bases at V and 3 bases at J, with 6 bases in the middle. There are 13 residues in the CDR3. Germline V gene data show CDR1 as SGDLS and CDR2 as YYNGEE. The CDR3 region is CASSVPNYNEQFF. DNA of the CDR3: TGTGCCAGCAGCGTCCCTAACTACAATGAGCAGTTCTTC. The variable domain in full, with the rest retrieved from reference TRBV9 and TRBJ2-1, is DSGVTQTPKHLITATGQRVTLRCSPRSGDLSVYWYQQSLDQGLQFLIQYYNGEERAKGNILERFSAQQFPDLHSELNLSSLELGDSALYFCASSVPNYNEQFFGPGTRLTVL.

This clone is judged medium-sized. This chain joins TRBV11-3 and TRBJ1-2; unclear D gene. V was trimmed by 1 base and J by 4 bases, leaving 10 bases between them. The CDR3 loop spans 14 amino acids. Germline V gene data show CDR1 as SGHNT and CDR2 as YENEEA. CDR3 in DNA: TGTGCCAGCAGCTTAGTTGGGGAGGGCTATGGCTACACCTTC. Encoded protein: CASSLVGEGYGYTF. Drawing the rest from reference TRBV11-3 and TRBJ1-2, the complete variable domain is EAGVVQSPRYKIIEKKQPVAFWCNPISGHNTLYWYLQNLGQGPELLIRYENEEAVDDSQLPKDRFSAERLKGVDSTLKIQPAELGDSAVYLCASSLVGEGYGYTFGSGTRLTVV.

This chain connects TRBV7-6 to TRBJ2-7; D gene ambiguous. Germline V gene sequence: CDR1 SGHVS, CDR2 FNYEAQ. The germline V and J ends were trimmed by 1 base and 2 bases, with 9 bases remaining between them. The CDR3 has 14 amino acids. The CDR3 is CASSLGLQAYEQYF. The CDR3 DNA follows: TGTGCCAGCAGCTTAGGACTCCAAGCCTACGAGCAGTACTTC.

The chain joins TRBV15 to TRBJ2-1; 8 nucleotides line up with TRBD2. V shed 3 bases, J shed 3 bases, and the junction held 4 bases outside the gene matches. Per germline, CDR1 LNHNV and CDR2 YYDKDF (reference sequence). CDR3 length: 15 amino acids. The CDR3: CATSSLAGLYNEQFF. CDR3 bases: TGTGCCACCAGCAGTCTAGCGGGCCTCTACAATGAGCAGTTCTTC. Looking up the rest from reference TRBV15 and TRBJ2-1 gives the full variable domain: DAMVIQNPRYQVTQFGKPVTLSCSQTLNHNVMYWYQQKSSQAPKLLFHYYDKDFNNEADTPDNFQSRRPNTSFCFLDIRSPGLGDTAMYLCATSSLAGLYNEQFFGPGTRLTVL.

V gene TRBV18 combines with J gene TRBJ2-5, with D perhaps matching TRBD1 (6 bases). The CDR3 spans 13 residues. CDR1 is KGHSH, CDR2 LQKENI, per germline. Trimming took 5 bases from V and 3 from J, leaving 10 bases between them. This CDR3 reads CASSIRDKETQYF. In DNA, the CDR3 is TGTGCCAGCTCAATTCGGGACAAAGAGACCCAGTACTTC. The full variable domain, its missing parts supplied by reference TRBV18 and TRBJ2-5, is NAGVMQNPRHLVRRRGQEARLRCSPMKGHSHVYWYRQLPEEGLKFMVYLQKENIIDESGMPKERFSAEFPKEGPSILRIQQVVRGDSAAYFCASSIRDKETQYFGPGTRLLVL.

The chain recombines TRBV28 with TRBJ2-7, with D possibly matching TRBD2 (6 bases). The CDR3 contains 15 residues. V was pared by 6 bases and J by 3 bases, with 18 bases between. Looked up from germline, CDR1 is MDHEN and CDR2 is SYDVKM. Written as DNA, the CDR3 is TGTGCCAGCAGGGGGAGGACTAACGGTCTCTACGAGCAGTACTTC. Protein: CASRGRTNGLYEQYF.

The CDR3 loop is CASSWTASYEQYF. The CDR3 DNA follows: TGTGCCAGCAGTTGGACAGCTTCCTACGAGCAGTACTTC. The V gene is TRBV28, the J gene TRBJ2-7; D might be TRBD1 (6 bases). Germline V gives CDR1 MDHEN, CDR2 SYDVKM. The CDR3 covers 13 residues. Trimming shortened V by 4 bases and J by 1 base, and 8 bases separated the two germline ends.

The chain couples TRBV11-3 to TRBJ2-5; the D gene is possibly TRBD1 (6 bases). Looked up from germline, CDR1 is SGHNT and CDR2 is YENEEA. Trimming stripped 5 bases from V and 5 bases from J, with 18 bases between. The CDR3 is made up of 15 amino acids. The CDR3 sequence: CASSRTGSQGETQYF. The DNA for the CDR3 is TGTGCCAGCAGCCGAACCGGGTCGCAGGGGGAGACCCAGTACTTC.

This clone is termed medium-sized. The genes are TRBV7-5 and TRBJ1-2. TRBV7-5 is designated a pseudogene. The CDR3 loop spans 17 amino acids. Written as DNA, the CDR3 is TGTGCCAGCAGCAGGGAGGAAAAGGTCTGGGGGCATATGGGCTACACCTTC. Its protein is CASSREEKVWGHMGYTF.

V and J are TRBV19 and TRBJ1-1; no reliable D call. V was clipped by 6 bases and J by 0 bases, with 8 bases between them. Germline V gene lookup returns CDR1 LNHDA and CDR2 SQIVND (reference sequence). The CDR3 covers 13 residues. DNA for the CDR3: TGTGCCAGTAGAGCCCTTATGAACACTGAAGCTTTCTTT. Its translation is CASRALMNTEAFF.

DNA of the CDR3: TGTGCCAGCCGCCGAAGCACTAATGAAAAACTGTTTTTT. Translation gives CASRRSTNEKLFF. The J gene is TRBJ1-4, the V gene TRBV18, with D hard to call. Trimming took 8 bases from V and 2 from J, leaving 9 bases between them. Germline lookup yields CDR1 KGHSH and CDR2 LQKENI. The CDR3 consists of 13 residues.

The V gene is TRBV28, the J gene TRBJ2-1; possibly TRBD1 for D (7 bases). The length of the CDR3 is 12 residues. CDR1 is MDHEN, CDR2 SYDVKM, per germline. V was trimmed by 7 bases and J by 13 bases, leaving 17 bases between them. The CDR3 loop is CASTATGTLQFF. The CDR3 nucleotides are TGTGCCAGCACCGCGACAGGGACTCTACAGTTCTTC.